This is a list of T cell receptor beta chains from one sample in a study of blood T cell repertoires in COVID-19. The repertoire was sequenced with immunoSEQ multiplex PCR; TCRdb's copy has only in-frame clones and lacks some. The top ten hold about 3% of the sample, which has hundreds of thousands of clones, about nine tenths seen once. The specimen was PBMCs or T cells enriched from blood (not recorded which). These receptors were taken from a woman between 50 and 59 years old who had recovered from COVID-19. The CDR3 runs from the conserved cysteine through the conserved F or W. The D gene is left open where the match is weak. Some rows have no size entry. The others give once, few or many, or a class for an expanded clone.

V gene: TRBV29-1
clone size: -
J gene: TRBJ1-2
D gene: -
CDR3 protein: CSVAATDYGYTF
CDR3 DNA: TGCAGCGTTGCAGCGACAGACTATGGCTACACCTTC

V gene: TRBV28
clone size: -
J gene: TRBJ1-2
D gene: -
CDR3 protein: CASSLLGLGASYGYTF
CDR3 DNA: TGTGCCAGCAGTTTATTGGGGCTAGGGGCGAGCTATGGCTACACCTTC

V gene: TRBV2
clone size: -
J gene: TRBJ1-1
D gene: TRBD1
CDR3 protein: CASHRGAEAFF
CDR3 DNA: TGTGCCAGTCACAGGGGTGCTGAAGCTTTCTTT

V gene: TRBV7-2
clone size: -
J gene: TRBJ2-1
D gene: TRBD2
CDR3 protein: CASSQTSFNEQFF
CDR3 DNA: TGTGCCAGCAGCCAGACTAGCTTCAATGAGCAGTTCTTC

V gene: TRBV12-3/TRBV12-4
clone size: -
J gene: TRBJ2-2
D gene: -
CDR3 protein: CASRGHPGGELFF
CDR3 DNA: TGTGCCAGCAGGGGACACCCGGGCGGGGAGCTGTTTTTT

V gene: TRBV2
clone size: -
J gene: TRBJ2-1
D gene: -
CDR3 protein: CASSPRDTRGNEQFF
CDR3 DNA: TGTGCCAGCAGTCCCCGGGACACCCGAGGGAATGAGCAGTTCTTC

V gene: TRBV7-8
clone size: few
J gene: TRBJ1-1
D gene: TRBD1
CDR3 protein: CASSGGQGVNTEAFF
CDR3 DNA: TGTGCCAGCAGCGGGGGACAGGGGGTGAACACTGAAGCTTTCTTT

V gene: TRBV28
clone size: -
J gene: TRBJ1-3
D gene: -
CDR3 protein: CASCDSRGNTIYF
CDR3 DNA: TGTGCCAGCTGTGACAGTCGCGGAAACACCATATATTTT

V gene: TRBV7-8
clone size: -
J gene: TRBJ1-5
D gene: -
CDR3 protein: CASSLVVGGNQPQHF
CDR3 DNA: TGTGCCAGCAGCTTAGTCGTGGGGGGTAATCAGCCCCAGCATTTT

V gene: TRBV20-1
clone size: -
J gene: TRBJ1-6
D gene: -
CDR3 protein: CSASKRESPYNSPLHF
CDR3 DNA: TGCAGTGCTAGTAAGAGGGAAAGCCCCTATAATTCACCCCTCCACTTT

V gene: TRBV28
clone size: -
J gene: TRBJ1-2
D gene: TRBD1
CDR3 protein: CASSLSAGQGEDGYTF
CDR3 DNA: TGTGCCAGCAGTTTATCTGCGGGACAGGGGGAGGATGGCTACACCTTC

V gene: TRBV3-1/TRBV3-2
clone size: -
J gene: TRBJ2-7
D gene: TRBD1
CDR3 protein: CASSQSRGTGGINEQYF
CDR3 DNA: TGTGCCAGCAGCCAATCCCGGGGGACAGGGGGCATTAACGAGCAGTACTTC

V gene: TRBV28
clone size: -
J gene: TRBJ1-6
D gene: -
CDR3 protein: CASSSDAWRGNSPLHF
CDR3 DNA: TGTGCCAGCAGTTCGGACGCTTGGAGGGGTAATTCACCCCTCCACTTT

V gene: TRBV7-2
clone size: -
J gene: TRBJ2-7
D gene: -
CDR3 protein: CASSFSGLGDGEQYF
CDR3 DNA: TGTGCCAGCAGTTTCTCGGGACTGGGTGATGGTGAGCAGTACTTC

V gene: TRBV10-1
clone size: -
J gene: TRBJ1-5
D gene: TRBD1
CDR3 protein: CASNIDRGRDQPQHF
CDR3 DNA: TGCGCCAGCAATATAGACAGGGGGCGCGATCAGCCCCAGCATTTT